One sample yielded the 20 T cell receptor beta chains listed below, sequenced in a study of technical replicates of blood from several donors. Repertoires were generated with immunoSEQ multiplex PCR, while TCRdb's copy carries only in-frame clones and drops some. The sample lists about 81,000 clones, roughly four fifths seen once, with 3% to 4.5% in the top ten. The sample was PBMCs. Every receptor here comes from a human donor in good health. Some clones in this sample may be carry-over from other donors' samples.

CDR3 DNA sequence: TGTGCCAGCAGCCGGTTCGGGACAGGGATGTACGAGCAGTACTTC. Its protein product is CASSRFGTGMYEQYF. The V and J genes are TRBV5-8 and TRBJ2-7; TRBD1 matches at 9 bases. Germline assignment: CDR1 SGHTS and CDR2 YDEGEE. CDR3 length: 15 amino acids. V shed 4 bases and J 4 bases; nucleotides not matched to a gene: 9.

The CDR3 nucleotides are TGTGCCAGCAGCGCATACAGGGCCCCGGATACGCAGTATTTT. Its translation is CASSAYRAPDTQYF. The chain recombines TRBV5-4 with TRBJ2-3; TRBD1 might be the D (6 bases). With 4 bases removed from V and 6 bases from J, the gap between germline ends came to 15 bases. CDR1 and CDR2 (germline): SGHNT, YYREEE (reference sequence). The CDR3 is made up of 14 amino acids.

V and J are TRBV5-1 and TRBJ2-1, with D possibly TRBD1 on 7 matching bases. The CDR3 totals 16 residues. V was pared by 4 bases and J by 2 bases, with 16 bases between. The germline V gene encodes CDR1 SGHRS and CDR2 YFSETQ. The CDR3 DNA reads TGCGCCAGCAGCAAACTACAGGGGAGGCCCTACAATGAGCAGTTCTTC. As protein: CASSKLQGRPYNEQFF.

This rearrangement joins TRBV7-9 to TRBJ2-1; a weak D match, TRBD2 (5 bases). Germline V lookup: CDR1 SEHNR, CDR2 FQNEAQ (reference sequence). The CDR3 extends over 14 amino acids. The V end was cut by 4 bases, the J end by 9 bases, with 16 bases between. The CDR3: CASSSGLRPAEQFF. The CDR3 nucleotides are TGTGCCAGCAGCTCCGGACTGAGGCCAGCTGAGCAGTTCTTC.

The genes are TRBV4-3 and TRBJ1-1, with D perhaps matching TRBD1 (6 bases). Germline CDR1 LGHNA, CDR2 YSLEER. V gave up 0 bases and J gave up 8 bases, with 13 bases separating them. This CDR3 has 14 residues. This chain's CDR3 is CASSQDFSGGEAFF. The CDR3 DNA sequence: TGCGCCAGCAGCCAAGATTTTTCGGGGGGCGAAGCTTTCTTT.

The genes are TRBV18 and TRBJ1-2, with 9 bases aligning to TRBD1. V shed 2 bases, J shed 3 bases, and the junction held 10 bases outside the gene matches. Germline V gene lookup returns CDR1 KGHSH and CDR2 LQKENI. The CDR3 extends over 17 amino acids. This CDR3 reads CASSPNGGDRGDYGYTF. CDR3 DNA: TGTGCCAGCTCACCAAACGGCGGAGACAGGGGGGACTATGGCTACACCTTC.

The chain joins TRBV7-8 to TRBJ1-1; unclear D gene. The germline CDR1 and CDR2 sequences are SGHVS and FQNEAQ. CDR3 length equals 14 residues. Trimming removed 6 bases from V and 1 base from J, with 12 bases in between. CDR3 amino acids: CASRSGRWNTEAFF. CDR3 bases: TGTGCCAGCAGGTCTGGCCGATGGAACACTGAAGCTTTCTTT.

The chain joins TRBV30 to TRBJ1-1; D is perhaps TRBD1 (5 bases). V lost 1 base, J lost 8 bases, and 14 bases lay in between. The CDR3 runs 13 residues. CDR1 and CDR2 from the germline V gene are GTSNPN and SVGIG (reference sequence). CDR3 sequence: CAWSEIRDSEAFF. CDR3 DNA: TGTGCCTGGAGTGAAATTAGGGACTCAGAAGCTTTCTTT.

The chain is built from TRBV19 and TRBJ2-3, with no clear D. From germline, CDR1 is LNHDA and CDR2 SQIVND (reference sequence). Deletions cut 9 bases from V and 4 bases from J, with 5 bases between. CDR3 size: 10 residues. CDR3: CASSADTQYF. The CDR3 region has the DNA TGTGCCAGCTCGGCAGATACGCAGTATTTT.

This chain joins TRBV29-1 and TRBJ1-2; D unclear. Germline V gives CDR1 SQVTM, CDR2 ANQGSEA. Deletions cut 5 bases from V and 4 bases from J, with 14 bases between. The CDR3 contains 13 residues. CDR3 in amino acids: CSVLIDISYGYTF. CDR3 coding DNA: TGCAGCGTTCTAATCGACATATCCTATGGCTACACCTTC.

This clone was counted once. V and J are TRBV21-1 and TRBJ2-1; the table's D call, TRBD1, has no DNA check behind it. TRBV21-1 is tagged as a pseudogene. CDR3 length: 13 residues. The CDR3 spells CASSKKQGIEQFF. The CDR3 DNA reads as TGTGCCAGCAGCAAAAAACAGGGGATTGAGCAGTTCTTC.

This chain joins TRBV25-1 and TRBJ1-2; TRBD1 aligns across 10 bases. Germline V gene data show CDR1 as MGHDK and CDR2 as SYGVNS. The CDR3 extends over 15 amino acids. Trimming cost V 4 bases and J 4 bases; bases outside gene matches: 6. The CDR3 here is CASSVGTGVGYGYTF. CDR3 coding DNA: TGTGCCAGCAGTGTCGGGACAGGGGTCGGCTATGGCTACACCTTC.

The chain employs TRBV5-6 and TRBJ1-5, with 8 bases aligning to TRBD1. CDR1 is SGHDT and CDR2 is YYEEEE in the germline V gene. Unmatched junction bases numbered 5, after V lost 4 bases and J lost 5 bases. The CDR3 sequence is 14 residues long. The CDR3: CASSMVTGDQPQHF. In DNA, the CDR3 is TGTGCCAGCAGCATGGTGACAGGGGATCAGCCCCAGCATTTT.

The J gene is TRBJ1-4, the V gene TRBV30, with D possibly being TRBD1 (5 bases). V lost 3 bases and J lost 8, with 7 bases in between. Per germline, CDR1 GTSNPN and CDR2 SVGIG (reference sequence). This CDR3 is built from 11 residues. CDR3 sequence reads: CAWRRGEKLFF. CDR3 sequence (DNA): TGTGCCTGGAGGCGGGGGGAAAAACTGTTTTTT.

The chain carries TRBV5-1 and TRBJ2-5, with 8 positions matching TRBD1. Germline CDR1 is SGHRS and CDR2 is YFSETQ. V lost 7 bases, J lost 5 bases, and 10 bases stayed unmatched. The CDR3 runs 14 residues. CDR3 residues: CASGAVRGPETQYF. Here the CDR3 DNA reads TGCGCCAGCGGGGCGGTCAGGGGGCCTGAGACCCAGTACTTC.

The V gene is TRBV29-1, the J gene TRBJ1-4; 7 positions match TRBD1. CDR1 is SQVTM and CDR2 is ANQGSEA in the germline V gene. V trimming: 4 bases; J trimming: 8 bases; junction bases outside the gene matches: 7. CDR3 length: 13 residues. CDR3 sequence reads: CSVAWAGGEKLFF. The CDR3 nucleotides are TGCAGCGTTGCCTGGGCAGGGGGAGAAAAACTGTTTTTT.

This clone appeared a few times. V and J are TRBV29-1 and TRBJ2-5; D gene unclear. The ends were cut back, 7 bases at V and 4 bases at J, with 13 bases in the middle. CDR1 is SQVTM, CDR2 ANQGSEA, per germline. This CDR3 has 12 amino acids. The CDR3 is CSAAPEAETQYF. CDR3 nucleotide sequence: TGCAGCGCTGCCCCAGAGGCAGAGACCCAGTACTTC. Drawing the rest from reference TRBV29-1 and TRBJ2-5, the complete variable domain is SAVISQKPSRDICQRGTSLTIQCQVDSQVTMMFWYRQQPGQSLTLIATANQGSEATYESGFVIDKFPISRPNLTFSTLTVSNMSPEDSSIYLCSAAPEAETQYFGPGTRLLVL.

This clone occurred a few times. The V call is TRBV9, the J call TRBJ2-2; D ambiguous. Looked up from germline, CDR1 is SGDLS and CDR2 is YYNGEE. The CDR3 contains 13 residues. The V end lost 5 bases, the J end lost 5 bases, and 10 bases lay between the germline ends. The CDR3 reads CASSGRLTGELFF. The CDR3 DNA follows: TGTGCCAGCAGTGGCAGGTTGACCGGGGAGCTGTTTTTT.

This clone appeared a few times. This chain uses TRBV4-2 with TRBJ1-1, with 10 bases identical to TRBD1. The J segment lost 3 bases and the V segment lost 0 bases, leaving 13 bases of the junction unmatched. CDR3 length: 19 amino acids. Germline V gene data show CDR1 as LGHNA and CDR2 as YNFKEQ. DNA of the CDR3: TGTGCCAGCAGCCAAGATTACGGGACAGGGGATTTATCGGACACTGAAGCTTTCTTT. Its protein is CASSQDYGTGDLSDTEAFF.

The rearrangement uses TRBV12-5 and TRBJ2-2; 11 bases are shared with TRBD1. From germline, CDR1 is LGHNT and CDR2 FRNRAP. V shed 6 bases, J shed 6 bases, and the junction held 3 bases outside the gene matches. This CDR3 contains 14 residues. CDR3 sequence (DNA): TGTGCTAGTGGGGAGGGACAGGGGGCCGGGGAGCTGTTTTTT. Its translation is CASGEGQGAGELFF.